This is a list of T cell receptor beta chains from one sample in a study of patients and donors after allogeneic stem cell transplantation. TCRdb ran MiXCR on the RT-PCR reads and lists one entry per CDR3 protein. In the table there are roughly 230,000 distinct CDR3 sequences, 13% to 15% of which are singletons. The sample taken for sequencing was blood, either unsorted or a sorted T cell fraction (not recorded which). The receptors originated from a human donor who was either an allogeneic HSCT recipient or a stem cell or donor lymphocyte infusion donor (not recorded which). It is not recorded whose cells these are; they may come from a transplant donor. The CDR3 runs from the conserved cysteine through the conserved F or W. Each record gives: V gene, clone size, J gene, D gene, CDR3 protein, CDR3 DNA. D genes are given only for firm matches. Clone size appears in some rows only: once, few, many, or a class for an expanded clone.

v_gene: TRBV20-1
abundance: few
j_gene: TRBJ1-4
d_gene: TRBD1
CDR3aa: CSASATGGAEKLFF
CDR3nt: TGCAGTGCTAGTGCTACAGGGGGCGCCGAAAAACTGTTTTTT

v_gene: TRBV6-6
abundance: .
j_gene: TRBJ1-5
d_gene: .
CDR3aa: CASSYERAQPQHF
CDR3nt: TGTGCCAGCAGTTACGAAAGGGCACAGCCCCAGCATTTT

v_gene: TRBV5-1
abundance: .
j_gene: TRBJ1-2
d_gene: TRBD1
CDR3aa: CASSRDRDPRYGYTF
CDR3nt: TGCGCCAGCAGCCGGGACAGGGATCCCCGCTATGGCTACACCTTC

v_gene: TRBV9
abundance: .
j_gene: TRBJ2-6
d_gene: .
CDR3aa: CASSVGTGANVLTF
CDR3nt: TGTGCCAGCAGCGTAGGGACTGGGGCCAACGTCCTGACTTTC

v_gene: TRBV4-1
abundance: many
j_gene: TRBJ2-1
d_gene: TRBD2
CDR3aa: CASSQDPTSGPFNEQFF
CDR3nt: TGCGCCAGCAGCCAAGATCCGACTAGCGGGCCTTTCAATGAGCAGTTCTTC

v_gene: TRBV2
abundance: few
j_gene: TRBJ1-2
d_gene: TRBD1
CDR3aa: CAGLRQGAFGYTF
CDR3nt: TGTGCCGGATTACGACAGGGGGCGTTTGGCTACACCTTC

v_gene: TRBV29-1
abundance: many
j_gene: TRBJ1-1
d_gene: TRBD1
CDR3aa: CSVTRTGGGTEAFF
CDR3nt: TGCAGCGTTACTAGGACAGGGGGCGGCACTGAAGCTTTCTTT

v_gene: TRBV20-1
abundance: few
j_gene: TRBJ2-3
d_gene: .
CDR3aa: CSAPWSSTDTQYF
CDR3nt: TGCAGTGCTCCCTGGAGCAGCACAGATACGCAGTATTTT

v_gene: TRBV6-1
abundance: few
j_gene: TRBJ2-3
d_gene: .
CDR3aa: CASLIITRSTDTQYF
CDR3nt: TGTGCCAGCCTAATTATAACTCGTAGCACAGATACGCAGTATTTT

v_gene: TRBV14
abundance: .
j_gene: TRBJ1-5
d_gene: TRBD1
CDR3aa: CASRRQGDQPQHF
CDR3nt: TGTGCCAGCAGACGACAGGGAGATCAGCCCCAGCATTTT

v_gene: TRBV18
abundance: many
j_gene: TRBJ1-2
d_gene: TRBD1
CDR3aa: CASQSDRDRASNYGYTF
CDR3nt: TGTGCCAGCCAGTCGGATCGGGACAGGGCCTCTAACTATGGCTACACCTTC

v_gene: TRBV2
abundance: few
j_gene: TRBJ1-4
d_gene: .
CDR3aa: CASLQGPNEKLFF
CDR3nt: TGTGCCAGCCTCCAGGGTCCTAATGAAAAACTGTTTTTT

v_gene: TRBV5-1
abundance: few
j_gene: TRBJ2-1
d_gene: TRBD2
CDR3aa: CASSPGLAGVGEQFF
CDR3nt: TGCGCCAGCAGCCCGGGCCTGGCGGGAGTGGGTGAGCAGTTCTTC

v_gene: TRBV5-1
abundance: .
j_gene: TRBJ2-6
d_gene: TRBD1
CDR3aa: CASSLKGQADSGANVLTF
CDR3nt: TGCGCCAGCAGCTTGAAGGGACAGGCTGATTCTGGGGCCAACGTCCTGACTTTC

v_gene: TRBV2
abundance: .
j_gene: TRBJ2-7
d_gene: .
CDR3aa: CASSGDPSYEQYF
CDR3nt: TGTGCCAGCTCCGGGGATCCGTCTTACGAGCAGTACTTC